This T cell receptor beta chain stems from a study of T cells in localized non-small cell lung cancer. General study results and limits: Sequencing was restricted to one tumor region; therefore, heterogeneity remains possible. Uninvolved adjacent lung had higher T cell clonality than tumor and all other tissues.

The CDR3 length is 14 residues. Germline V gene sequence: CDR1 SNHLY, CDR2 FYNNEI. V was shortened by 7 bases and J by 2 bases, with 12 bases between the two germline ends. Produced via immunoSEQ multiplex PCR; TCRdb's table is partial and in-frame only. Here the sample spans roughly 35,000 clones, about 92% being singletons. Regarding this clone: Its antigen is unknown.

The sequence came from an older female donor with stage I lung adenocarcinoma. Specimen: peripheral blood, collected before any cancer treatment. This rearrangement joins TRBV2 to TRBJ1-5; a weak D match, TRBD1 (6 bases). CDR3 DNA: TGTGCCAGCACGTTTGGGGGCGGCAATCAGCCCCAGCATTTT. It encodes CASTFGGGNQPQHF.